This TCR beta chain was identified in a study of regulatory T cells in long-lasting Graves disease. Study-wide results and limits: Among samples with persistent disease, TRBV28, TRBJ1-2 and TRBJ2-5 were favored. Patients with persistent Graves' had lower TCR diversity than newly diagnosed patients. Having few samples may have compromised the accuracy.

At least ten counts were recorded for this clonotype. Its specificity is not known. Arm-PCR of CDR3 regions and iRepertoire HTBI primers were used to build TCR beta libraries. A single record per CDR3 protein comes from TCRdb applying MiXCR to the multiplex PCR reads. Of a few hundred thousand distinct CDR3 sequences in the sample, 15% to 20% were seen once. The germline V gene encodes CDR1 SGHAT and CDR2 FQNNGV. There are 14 residues in the CDR3. V lost 6 bases and J 0 bases, leaving 11 bases between the germline ends. The time point: newly diagnosed GD, antithyroid drugs for less than 3 months. TCR sequences were obtained from RNA taken from PBMCs. These data are also associated with another study on T cells in Graves' hyperthyroidism and ophthalmopathy. That work contributes: Diagnoses rested on clinical symptoms, serum thyroxine and TRAb, thyroid ultrasound and orbital computed tomography.

The TCR comes from a woman under 40 with Graves disease. This chain connects TRBV11-2 to TRBJ2-5; D not certain. This specimen consisted of peripheral blood mononuclear cells (PBMCs), obtained at new diagnosis, from a patient treated with antithyroid drugs. CDR3 DNA: TGTGCCAGCAGTCGTTACACGGACCAAGAGACCCAGTACTTC. It yields the protein CASSRYTDQETQYF.